Below, 22 T cell receptor beta chains from the same sample are listed, as sequenced in a study of control samples from healthy donors and cancer patients. The repertoire was sequenced with immunoSEQ multiplex PCR; TCRdb's copy has only in-frame clones and lacks some. The sample records 95,000 to 150,000 clones, about 88% being singletons. Material: blood. These receptors were taken from a man aged 18 to 30 in good health.

The rearrangement links TRBV27 to TRBJ1-5, with D unresolved. The V end was cut by 6 bases, the J end by 2 bases, with 17 bases between. The V gene's germline CDR1 is MNHEY and CDR2 SMNVEV (reference sequence). The CDR3 consists of 16 residues. The CDR3 nucleotides read TGTGCCAGCAGCCGTGTGCGGGGAGGAGGCAATCAGCCCCAGCATTTT. Amino acid sequence: CASSRVRGGGNQPQHF.

The chain employs TRBV6-5 and TRBJ1-3; no clear D gene. The V end was cut by 11 bases, the J end by 4 bases, with 12 bases between. The CDR3 totals 12 residues. Germline values: CDR1 MNHEY, CDR2 SVGAGI. Written as DNA, the CDR3 is TGTGCCGCCCGCAATGACGGAAACACCATATATTTT. Its translation: CAARNDGNTIYF.

The V call is TRBV11-2, the J call TRBJ2-3, with 7 bases identical to TRBD2. This CDR3 is built from 15 residues. The J segment lost 6 bases and the V segment lost 1 base, leaving 7 bases of the junction unmatched. CDR1 and CDR2 from the germline V gene are SGHAT and FQNNGV. CDR3: CASSLGTSNTDTQYF. DNA for the CDR3: TGTGCCAGCAGCTTAGGGACTAGTAACACTGATACGCAGTATTTT.

The chain employs TRBV7-3 and TRBJ1-2; perhaps TRBD1 as D (5 bases). Germline V gene lookup returns CDR1 SGHTA and CDR2 FQGTGA. This CDR3 region has 13 residues. Trimming removed 5 bases at V and 8 bases at J, with 15 bases between. The CDR3 loop reads CASSPGNRGGYTF. CDR3 bases: TGTGCCAGCAGCCCAGGGAATCGGGGAGGCTACACCTTC.

The chain combines TRBV6-5 with TRBJ2-7, with TRBD2 identical over 7 bases. Trimming at V came to 7 bases and at J to 3 bases, leaving 12 bases not matched to a gene. Germline CDR1 and CDR2: MNHEY and SVGAGI. This CDR3 has 15 residues. CDR3 nucleotides: TGTGCCAGCAACCCCGGGGGAGGGTCGGACTACGAGCAGTACTTC. Encoded protein: CASNPGGGSDYEQYF.

This sequence joins TRBV9 and TRBJ1-6, with TRBD1 matching 7 bases. The length of the CDR3 is 15 residues. CDR1 is SGDLS and CDR2 is YYNGEE in the germline V gene. V lost 4 bases, J lost 7 bases, and 8 bases stayed unmatched. The CDR3 bases are TGTGCCAGCAGCCCGAGGACAGGTTTCAATTCACCCCTCCACTTT. This gives the protein CASSPRTGFNSPLHF.

This clone was detected once. The rearrangement uses TRBV5-1 and TRBJ1-4; 9 nucleotides align to TRBD1. With 3 bases clipped from V and 7 bases from J, the junction kept 4 bases outside the gene matches. From germline, CDR1 is SGHRS and CDR2 YFSETQ. This CDR3 contains 14 residues. The CDR3 region is CASSSTTGGEKLFF. The CDR3 coding sequence is TGCGCCAGCAGCTCTACGACAGGGGGTGAAAAACTGTTTTTT. Full variable domain (outside the CDR3, taken from reference TRBV5-1 and TRBJ1-4): KAGVTQTPRYLIKTRGQQVTLSCSPISGHRSVSWYQQTPGQGLQFLFEYFSETQRNKGNFPGRFSGRQFSNSRSEMNVSTLELGDSALYLCASSSTTGGEKLFFGSGTQLSVL.

The chain couples TRBV20-1 to TRBJ2-1, with 12 positions matching TRBD2. Germline CDR1 reads DFQATT; CDR2 reads SNEGSKA (reference sequence). V gave up 3 bases and J gave up 10 bases; unmatched junction bases: 10. The CDR3 consists of 15 residues. The CDR3 bases are TGCAGTGCTAGTGATAGACTAGCGGGAGTTCGGGAGCAGTTCTTC. Encoded protein: CSASDRLAGVREQFF.

The chain combines TRBV20-1 with TRBJ2-1, with D perhaps given as TRBD1 or TRBD2 (5 bases each). There are 13 residues in the CDR3. Germline values: CDR1 DFQATT, CDR2 SNEGSKA (reference sequence). The V end lost 3 bases, the J end lost 2 bases, and 8 bases lay between the germline ends. CDR3 loop: CSASTGPYNEQFF. CDR3 DNA: TGCAGTGCTAGTACGGGGCCCTACAATGAGCAGTTCTTC.

V gene TRBV5-1 combines with J gene TRBJ1-4; D is undetermined. V was pared by 0 bases and J by 7 bases, with 10 bases between. CDR3 length equals 14 residues. CDR1 is SGHRS and CDR2 is YFSETQ in the germline V gene. Here the CDR3 reads CASSLDSIGEKLFF. In DNA form, the CDR3 reads TGCGCCAGCAGCTTGGACTCAATAGGTGAAAAACTGTTTTTT.

V is TRBV7-2 and J is TRBJ2-5; the D is unclear. The CDR3 is 12 amino acids. V was shortened by 1 base and J by 9 bases, with 9 bases between the two germline ends. CDR1 and CDR2 from the germline V gene are SGHTA and FQGNSA. The DNA for the CDR3 is TGTGCCAGCAGCTTAGGGGCGCTGGCCCAGTACTTC. Translating gives CASSLGALAQYF.

This clone was detected only once. The gene calls are TRBV11-3 and TRBJ1-2; 9 bases are shared with TRBD1. This CDR3 region has 13 residues. CDR1 is SGHNT and CDR2 is YENEEA in the germline V gene. J lost 8 bases, V lost 5 bases, and 6 bases had no gene match. Here the CDR3 reads CASSDTGGRGYTF. CDR3 sequence (DNA): TGTGCCAGCAGCGATACAGGGGGCAGGGGCTACACCTTC. The full variable domain, rest sourced from reference TRBV11-3 and TRBJ1-2, is EAGVVQSPRYKIIEKKQPVAFWCNPISGHNTLYWYLQNLGQGPELLIRYENEEAVDDSQLPKDRFSAERLKGVDSTLKIQPAELGDSAVYLCASSDTGGRGYTFGSGTRLTVV.

The sample holds one count of this clone. The rearrangement joins TRBV6-2 or TRBV6-3 to TRBJ2-7; D may match TRBD1 or TRBD2 (5 bases each). Trimming removed 5 bases at V and 5 bases at J, with 13 bases between. Germline CDR1 reads MNHEY; CDR2 reads SVGEGT. The CDR3 covers 13 residues. In DNA, the CDR3 is TGTGCCAGCAGTGCGACCGAGGGGAACGAGCAGTACTTC. The encoded protein is CASSATEGNEQYF.

The rearrangement joins TRBV6-5 to TRBJ2-3; D remains ambiguous. Germline V lookup: CDR1 MNHEY, CDR2 SVGAGI. Trimming shortened V by 5 bases and J by 1 base, and 13 bases separated the two germline ends. The CDR3 runs 15 residues. CDR3 coding DNA: TGTGCCAGCAGTCCAACAGTCATCCGCACAGATACGCAGTATTTT. It yields the protein CASSPTVIRTDTQYF.

The genes are TRBV6-1 and TRBJ1-1; D remains ambiguous. V shed 2 bases and J shed 6 bases, with 13 bases lying between them. The length of the CDR3 is 14 residues. Germline V lookup: CDR1 MNHNS, CDR2 SASEGT. This chain's CDR3 is CASSERVMAAEAFF. In nucleotides, the CDR3 is TGTGCCAGCAGTGAACGAGTCATGGCAGCTGAAGCTTTCTTT.

V usage is TRBV18 and J usage is TRBJ2-7; D call uncertain. The V gene's germline CDR1 is KGHSH and CDR2 LQKENI. The CDR3 loop spans 14 amino acids. V gave up 2 bases and J gave up 1 base, with 9 bases separating them. The CDR3 coding sequence is TGTGCCAGCTCACCATACAGAAATTCCTACGAGCAGTACTTC. It is translated as CASSPYRNSYEQYF.

The chain uses TRBV5-4 and TRBJ1-1; D is unresolved. The CDR3 runs to 13 residues. V lost 3 bases and J 2 bases, leaving 8 bases between the germline ends. CDR1 is SGHNT and CDR2 is YYREEE in the germline V gene (reference sequence). The CDR3 sequence: CASSSSGNTEAFF. In nucleotides, the CDR3 is TGTGCCAGCAGCTCTTCGGGTAACACTGAAGCTTTCTTT.

The chain has TRBV5-1 and TRBJ2-7; 8 bases are shared with TRBD1. Trimming removed 4 bases from V and 3 bases from J; junction bases left unmatched: 9. Per germline, CDR1 SGHRS and CDR2 YFSETQ. This CDR3 is 15 amino acids long. In nucleotides, the CDR3 is TGCGCCAGCAGCCTGGGGACAGGCCTTTTCTACGAGCAGTACTTC. This sequence encodes CASSLGTGLFYEQYF.

CDR3 bases: TGTGCCAGCAGCTTGGATCAGCGGGGACTTAGAGCTGGCTACACCTTC. Encoded protein: CASSLDQRGLRAGYTF. The V and J genes are TRBV5-4 and TRBJ1-2; perhaps TRBD1 as D (5 bases). Germline V gene data show CDR1 as SGHNT and CDR2 as YYREEE (reference sequence). This CDR3 contains 16 residues. V lost 0 bases and J lost 7, with 19 bases in between.

The chain combines TRBV9 with TRBJ2-3, with TRBD1 identical over 8 bases. V lost 4 bases and J lost 4; bases outside the gene matches: 2. CDR1 and CDR2 from the germline V gene are SGDLS and YYNGEE. This CDR3 is built from 13 residues. The CDR3 here is CASSTQGADTQYF. In nucleotides, the CDR3 is TGTGCCAGCAGCACACAGGGGGCAGATACGCAGTATTTT. The whole variable domain, remainder taken from reference TRBV9 and TRBJ2-3, is DSGVTQTPKHLITATGQRVTLRCSPRSGDLSVYWYQQSLDQGLQFLIQYYNGEERAKGNILERFSAQQFPDLHSELNLSSLELGDSALYFCASSTQGADTQYFGPGTRLTVL.

CDR3 protein: CASSLGAAPNTGELFF. Written as DNA, the CDR3 is TGTGCCAGCAGTTTGGGGGCGGCCCCGAACACCGGGGAGCTGTTTTTT. This rearrangement joins TRBV28 to TRBJ2-2, with a possible D match to TRBD1 (6 bases). Germline V lookup: CDR1 MDHEN, CDR2 SYDVKM. This CDR3 region has 16 residues. The V and J ends lost 3 bases and 0 bases respectively, with 11 bases between them.

The V and J genes are TRBV28 and TRBJ1-2; 8 bases line up with TRBD1. The CDR3 totals 15 residues. CDR1 and CDR2 from the germline V gene are MDHEN and SYDVKM. The V segment lost 5 bases and the J segment 4 bases; nucleotides outside the gene matches: 9. The CDR3 DNA reads as TGTGCCAGCAGTCCCCAGGGGGCTTACCTCTATGGCTACACCTTC. As protein: CASSPQGAYLYGYTF.